The rows below give T cell receptor beta chains drawn from one sample of a study of blood T cell repertoires in COVID-19. The method was immunoSEQ multiplex PCR; TCRdb's version includes in-frame clones alone and lacks a portion of them. The sample holds 200,000 to 250,000 clones, over 65% seen once. Source material: PBMCs or T cells enriched from blood (not recorded which). Source of these receptors: a woman between 55 and 75 years old who had recovered from COVID-19. Both conserved end residues are part of each CDR3. Fields, in order: V gene, J gene, clone size, D gene, CDR3 protein, CDR3 DNA. D genes are given only for firm matches. The listing skips clone size in some rows; elsewhere it reads once, few, many or a size class.

V: TRBV15
J: TRBJ1-1
size: -
D: TRBD1
CDR3: CATSSLGDRGKAFF
DNA: TGTGCCACCAGCAGCTTGGGAGACAGGGGCAAAGCTTTCTTT

V: TRBV5-4
J: TRBJ1-1
size: -
D: -
CDR3: CASRPESTVRAFF
DNA: TGTGCCAGCCGACCTGAATCTACAGTTCGGGCTTTCTTT

V: TRBV7-6
J: TRBJ2-2
size: -
D: TRBD1
CDR3: CASSWTGLNTGELFF
DNA: TGTGCCAGCAGTTGGACAGGGTTGAACACCGGGGAGCTGTTTTTT

V: TRBV14
J: TRBJ1-4
size: -
D: TRBD1
CDR3: CASSQLTGAINEKLFF
DNA: TGTGCCAGCAGCCAACTTACAGGGGCGATTAATGAAAAACTGTTTTTT

V: TRBV2
J: TRBJ1-2
size: few
D: -
CDR3: CASSALGRHYGYTF
DNA: TGTGCCAGCAGTGCCTTGGGCAGGCACTATGGCTACACCTTC

V: TRBV5-1
J: TRBJ2-1
size: -
D: -
CDR3: CASSLLLLPYDEQFF
DNA: TGCGCCAGCAGCTTGCTCTTGCTACCGTACGATGAGCAGTTCTTC

V: TRBV6-1
J: TRBJ2-5
size: -
D: -
CDR3: CASCNPGEETQYF
DNA: TGTGCCAGCTGCAACCCTGGAGAAGAGACCCAGTACTTC

V: TRBV16
J: TRBJ2-7
size: -
D: TRBD2
CDR3: CASSQGREPPYEQYF
DNA: TGTGCCAGCAGCCAAGGGCGGGAGCCTCCCTACGAGCAGTACTTC

V: TRBV5-6
J: TRBJ2-1
size: -
D: -
CDR3: CASSFSPTSYNEQFF
DNA: TGTGCCAGCAGCTTTTCCCCTACCTCCTACAATGAGCAGTTCTTC

V: TRBV19
J: TRBJ2-1
size: -
D: TRBD2
CDR3: CARTSGGSYNEQFF
DNA: TGTGCCAGGACTAGCGGGGGATCCTACAATGAGCAGTTCTTC

V: TRBV6-1
J: TRBJ2-7
size: -
D: -
CDR3: CASSEVGSSYEQYF
DNA: TGTGCCAGCAGTGAAGTGGGCAGCTCCTACGAGCAGTACTTC

V: TRBV25-1
J: TRBJ1-2
size: -
D: TRBD1
CDR3: CASSDPTGIRGYTF
DNA: TGTGCCAGCAGTGATCCGACAGGGATCCGTGGCTACACCTTC

V: TRBV6-5
J: TRBJ2-1
size: -
D: -
CDR3: CASSYSGLEEQFF
DNA: TGTGCCAGCAGTTACAGTGGCCTGGAGGAGCAGTTCTTC

V: TRBV6-5
J: TRBJ2-7
size: once
D: -
CDR3: CASSYQGFYEQYF
DNA: TGTGCCAGCAGCTACCAGGGTTTCTACGAGCAGTACTTC

V: TRBV25-1
J: TRBJ1-1
size: -
D: TRBD1
CDR3: CASSGDRVGTDAFF
DNA: TGTGCCAGCAGTGGGGACAGGGTGGGGACTGACGCTTTCTTT

V: TRBV12-3/TRBV12-4
J: TRBJ2-7
size: once
D: -
CDR3: CASSFSPGYEQYF
DNA: TGTGCCAGCAGTTTTAGTCCCGGGTACGAGCAGTACTTC

V: TRBV3-1/TRBV3-2
J: TRBJ2-2
size: -
D: -
CDR3: CASSPSGLSTGELFF
DNA: TGTGCCAGCAGCCCAAGCGGGCTGTCCACCGGGGAGCTGTTTTTT